Shown below are 4 T cell receptor beta chains from a single sample sequenced in a study of cytomegalovirus exposure and HLA in healthy donors. The PCR made use of 60 Vbeta and 13 Jbeta primers. Clones were read by immunoSEQ multiplex PCR, and TCRdb kept only the in-frame ones, dropping some. The sample carries under 150,000 clones, 80% to 85% recorded once. What was sequenced was PBMCs. The receptors originated from a man between 18 and 35 years old in good health and CMV-seronegative.

The J gene is TRBJ1-2, the V gene TRBV6-5; D remains ambiguous. V was pared by 8 bases and J by 2 bases, with 21 bases between. CDR1 is MNHEY, CDR2 SVGAGI, per germline. The CDR3 loop spans 16 amino acids. CDR3 bases: TGTGCCAGCCGTTCCGCTCGGCTAGCCTTAAACTATGGCTACACCTTC. It yields the protein CASRSARLALNYGYTF.

CDR3 region: CASSQVMGTSGGDTQYF. DNA for the CDR3: TGCGCCAGCAGCCAAGTAATGGGGACTAGCGGGGGGGATACGCAGTATTTT. The chain couples TRBV4-3 to TRBJ2-3; 15 bases agree with TRBD2. In germline, CDR1 is LGHNA, CDR2 YSLEER. V was clipped by 1 base and J by 6 bases; unmatched bases: 5. CDR3 length: 17 amino acids.

The chain combines TRBV5-6 with TRBJ1-2; D is unclear. The V gene's germline CDR1 is SGHDT and CDR2 YYEEEE. Trimming left V 1 base short and J 8 bases short, with 15 bases between. This CDR3 has 14 residues. The CDR3 DNA reads TGTGCCAGCAGCTTGTTGGGGAGGGAACAGGGCTACACCTTC. Translation gives CASSLLGREQGYTF.

The chain uses TRBV19 and TRBJ1-1; no definite D call. Germline values: CDR1 LNHDA, CDR2 SQIVND (reference sequence). V was pared by 6 bases and J by 1 base, with 9 bases between. CDR3 size: 13 residues. CDR3 amino acids: CASSRNGNTEAFF. The CDR3 coding sequence is TGTGCCAGTAGCCGCAACGGGAACACTGAAGCTTTCTTT.